This passage covers 6 T cell receptor beta chains from one sample sequenced in a study of cytomegalovirus exposure and HLA in healthy donors. The PCR used 60 Vbeta and 13 Jbeta primers. Profiled with immunoSEQ multiplex PCR; TCRdb holds only in-frame clones, not every one. This sample has about 110,000 clones, with roughly 82% found just once. Sequences were obtained from PBMCs. The receptors were sampled from a middle-aged man in good health and CMV-seronegative.

CDR3 in amino acids: CASSAGEAMGKNIQYF. For the CDR3, the DNA is TGTGCCAGTAGTGCGGGGGAGGCGATGGGCAAAAACATTCAGTACTTC. The V gene is TRBV19, the J gene TRBJ2-4; TRBD2 agrees at 7 bases. The length of the CDR3 is 16 residues. V lost 5 bases to trimming and J lost 3 bases; unmatched junction nucleotides: 10. Germline CDR1 and CDR2: LNHDA and SQIVND (reference sequence).

This clone was picked up one time. CDR3 coding DNA: TGTGCCAGCACCAAAGACAGATGGGGTGATGAAAAACTGTTTTTT. The encoded protein is CASTKDRWGDEKLFF. The genes are TRBV6-5 and TRBJ1-4; maybe TRBD1 (5 bases). Trimming took 7 bases from V and 6 from J, leaving 18 bases between them. The length of the CDR3 is 15 residues. The germline V gene has CDR1 MNHEY and CDR2 SVGAGI.

The chain recombines TRBV5-1 with TRBJ1-6; the D gene is possibly TRBD1 (5 bases). The CDR3 runs to 15 residues. CDR1 and CDR2 from the germline V gene are SGHRS and YFSETQ. V gave up 4 bases and J gave up 7 bases, with 15 bases separating them. The DNA of the CDR3 is TGCGCCAGCAGCCCCTCCGGGGGAGGGAATTCACCCCTCCACTTT. Translated: CASSPSGGGNSPLHF.

The chain carries TRBV5-1 and TRBJ2-1; the match to TRBD2 covers 12 bases. The germline gives CDR1 SGHRS, CDR2 YFSETQ. V lost 0 bases, J lost 8 bases, and 3 bases stayed unmatched. The CDR3 is 15 residues long. The CDR3 DNA reads TGCGCCAGCAGCTTGGGACTAGCGGGGGCGGATGAGCAGTTCTTC. Amino acid sequence: CASSLGLAGADEQFF. Looking up the rest from reference TRBV5-1 and TRBJ2-1 gives the full variable domain: KAGVTQTPRYLIKTRGQQVTLSCSPISGHRSVSWYQQTPGQGLQFLFEYFSETQRNKGNFPGRFSGRQFSNSRSEMNVSTLELGDSALYLCASSLGLAGADEQFFGPGTRLTVL.

V is TRBV7-3 and J is TRBJ1-1; TRBD1 might be the D (5 bases). The CDR3 is 15 amino acids. Trimming removed 2 bases from V and 1 base from J, with 11 bases in between. Germline CDR1 is SGHTA and CDR2 is FQGTGA. This chain's CDR3 is CASSLWGAPNTEAFF. The CDR3 region has the DNA TGTGCCAGCAGCTTATGGGGCGCCCCGAACACTGAAGCTTTCTTT.

The chain links TRBV11-2 to TRBJ1-5, with D tentatively TRBD1 (6 bases). CDR1 and CDR2 (germline): SGHAT, FQNNGV. V lost 0 bases, J lost 7 bases, and 7 bases lay in between. CDR3 size: 13 residues. The CDR3 region has the DNA TGTGCCAGCAGCTTAGAGGGACAACAGCCCCAGCATTTT. Translated: CASSLEGQQPQHF. The variable domain in full, completed from reference TRBV11-2 and TRBJ1-5, reads EAGVAQSPRYKIIEKRQSVAFWCNPISGHATLYWYQQILGQGPKLLIQFQNNGVVDDSQLPKDRFSAERLKGVDSTLKIQPAKLEDSAVYLCASSLEGQQPQHFGDGTRLSIL.